The source of this T cell receptor beta chain is a study of CD8 T cells in ankylosing spondylitis. Germline values: CDR1 SGHAT, CDR2 FQNNGV. With V trimmed by 0 bases and J by 2 bases, 9 bases remained unmatched. The CDR3 is made up of 18 amino acids. The sample holds many counts of this clonotype. Via MiXCR, TCRdb re-called the 5' RACE reads, giving one row per CDR3 protein. The sample lists approximately 180,000 distinct CDR3 sequences; over 15% were seen once. This TCR was recovered from a male donor between 10 and 30 years old with ankylosing spondylitis or in good health (not recorded which). The J gene is TRBJ2-3, the V gene TRBV11-2; 9 bases match TRBD2. The sequenced material came from blood, either unsorted or a sorted T cell fraction (not recorded which). The CDR3 here is CASSLDRGASGITDTQYF. The DNA for the CDR3 is TGTGCCAGCAGCTTAGATCGAGGGGCTAGCGGGATCACAGATACGCAGTATTTT.